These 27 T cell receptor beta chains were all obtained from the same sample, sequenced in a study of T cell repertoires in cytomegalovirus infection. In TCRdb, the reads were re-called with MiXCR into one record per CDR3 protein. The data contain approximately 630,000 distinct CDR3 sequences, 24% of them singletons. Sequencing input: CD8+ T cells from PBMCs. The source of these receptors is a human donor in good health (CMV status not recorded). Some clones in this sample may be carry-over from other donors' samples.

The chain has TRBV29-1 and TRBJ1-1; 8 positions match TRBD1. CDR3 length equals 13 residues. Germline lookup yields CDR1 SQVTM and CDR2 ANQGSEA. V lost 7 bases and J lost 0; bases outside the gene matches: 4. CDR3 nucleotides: TGCAGCGCCGGACAGGGCCTGAACACTGAAGCTTTCTTT. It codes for CSAGQGLNTEAFF.

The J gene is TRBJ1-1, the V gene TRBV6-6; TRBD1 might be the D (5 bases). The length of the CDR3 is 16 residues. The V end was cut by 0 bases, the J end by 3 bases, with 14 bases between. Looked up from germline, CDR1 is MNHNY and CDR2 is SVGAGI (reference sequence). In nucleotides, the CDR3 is TGTGCCAGCAGTTACTCGGCGGGGGGTCGGGACACTGAAGCTTTCTTT. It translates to CASSYSAGGRDTEAFF.

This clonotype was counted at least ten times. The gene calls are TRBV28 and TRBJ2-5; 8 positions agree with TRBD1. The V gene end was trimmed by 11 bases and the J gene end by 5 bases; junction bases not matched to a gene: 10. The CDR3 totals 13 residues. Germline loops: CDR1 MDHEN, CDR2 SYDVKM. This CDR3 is CASRDRGDETQYF. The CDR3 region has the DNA TGTGCCTCCCGTGACAGGGGCGATGAGACCCAGTACTTC. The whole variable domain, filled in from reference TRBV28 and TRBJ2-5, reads DVKVTQSSRYLVKRTGEKVFLECVQDMDHENMFWYRQDPGLGLRLIYFSYDVKMKEKGDIPEGYSVSREKKERFSLILESASTNQTSMYLCASRDRGDETQYFGPGTRLLVL.

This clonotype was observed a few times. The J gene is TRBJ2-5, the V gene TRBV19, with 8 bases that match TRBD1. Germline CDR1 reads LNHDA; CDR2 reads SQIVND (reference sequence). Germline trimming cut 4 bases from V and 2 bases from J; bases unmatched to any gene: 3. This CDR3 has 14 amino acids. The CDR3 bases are TGTGCCAGTAGTACCTGGACAGGGCAAGAGACCCAGTACTTC. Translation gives CASSTWTGQETQYF.

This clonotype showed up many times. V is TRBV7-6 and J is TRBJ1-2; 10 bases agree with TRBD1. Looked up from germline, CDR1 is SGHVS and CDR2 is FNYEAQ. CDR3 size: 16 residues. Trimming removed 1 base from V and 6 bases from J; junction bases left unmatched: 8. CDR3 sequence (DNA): TGTGCCAGCAGCTTAGTTTTCGGACAGGGGGAAAATGGCTACACCTTC. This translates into CASSLVFGQGENGYTF.

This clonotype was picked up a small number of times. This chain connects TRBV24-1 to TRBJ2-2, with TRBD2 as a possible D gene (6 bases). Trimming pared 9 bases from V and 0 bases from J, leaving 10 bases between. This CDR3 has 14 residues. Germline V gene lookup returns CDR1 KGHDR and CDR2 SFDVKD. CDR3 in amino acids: CATASGANTGELFF. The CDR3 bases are TGTGCCACCGCTTCGGGGGCGAACACCGGGGAGCTGTTTTTT.

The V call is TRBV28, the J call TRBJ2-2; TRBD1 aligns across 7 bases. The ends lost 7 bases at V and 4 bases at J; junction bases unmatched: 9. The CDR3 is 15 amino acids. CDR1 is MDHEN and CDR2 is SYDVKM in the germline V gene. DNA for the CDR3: TGTGCCAGCACCGGGGACAGTCGGGGCACCGGGGAGCTGTTTTTT. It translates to CASTGDSRGTGELFF.

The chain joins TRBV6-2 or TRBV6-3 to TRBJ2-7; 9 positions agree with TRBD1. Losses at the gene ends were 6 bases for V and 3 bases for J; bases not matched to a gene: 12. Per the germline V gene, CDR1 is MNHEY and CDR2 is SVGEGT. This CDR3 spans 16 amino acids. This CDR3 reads CASRLYTGTGLYEQYV. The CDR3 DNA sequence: TGTGCCAGCAGACTTTACACCGGGACAGGGCTCTACGAGCAGTACGTC.

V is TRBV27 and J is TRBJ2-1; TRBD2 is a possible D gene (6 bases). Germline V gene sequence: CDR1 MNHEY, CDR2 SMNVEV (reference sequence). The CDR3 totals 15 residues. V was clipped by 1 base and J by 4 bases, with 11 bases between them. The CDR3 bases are TGTGCCAGCAGTTTATTTGCGGGGAAATACAATGAGCAGTTCTTC. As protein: CASSLFAGKYNEQFF.

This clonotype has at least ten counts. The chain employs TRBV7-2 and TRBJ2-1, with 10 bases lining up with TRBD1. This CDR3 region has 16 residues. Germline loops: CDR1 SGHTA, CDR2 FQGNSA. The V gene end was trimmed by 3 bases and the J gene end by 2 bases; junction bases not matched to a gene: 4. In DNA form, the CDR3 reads TGTGCCAGCAGCTTGGGACAGGGGATCCCCTACAATGAGCAGTTCTTC. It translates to CASSLGQGIPYNEQFF.

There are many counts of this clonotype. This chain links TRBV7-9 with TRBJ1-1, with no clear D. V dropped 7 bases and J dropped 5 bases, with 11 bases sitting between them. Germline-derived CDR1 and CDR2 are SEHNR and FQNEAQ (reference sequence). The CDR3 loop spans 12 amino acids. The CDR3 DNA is TGTGCCAGCAAACCTGGGAAGACTGAAGCTTTCTTT. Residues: CASKPGKTEAFF.

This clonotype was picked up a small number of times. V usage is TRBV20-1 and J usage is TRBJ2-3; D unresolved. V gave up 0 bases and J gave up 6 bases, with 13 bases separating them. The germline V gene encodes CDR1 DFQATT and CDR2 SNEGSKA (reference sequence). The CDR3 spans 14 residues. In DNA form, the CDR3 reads TGCAGTGCTAGAGATTGGGTAGCTGAGGATACGCAGTATTTT. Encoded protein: CSARDWVAEDTQYF.

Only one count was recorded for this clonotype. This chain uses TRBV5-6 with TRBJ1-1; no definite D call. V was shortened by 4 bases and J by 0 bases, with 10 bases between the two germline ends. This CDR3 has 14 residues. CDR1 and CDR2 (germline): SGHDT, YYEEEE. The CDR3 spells CASSLRIVNTEAFF. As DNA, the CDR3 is TGTGCCAGCAGCCTCCGTATAGTGAACACTGAAGCTTTCTTT.

Here the CDR3 DNA reads TGTGCCAGCACCCGGTTGATGGGTTCGTCTACCCACGAGCAGTACTTC. This codes for CASTRLMGSSTHEQYF. The chain uses TRBV7-9 and TRBJ2-7, with D unresolved. V was shortened by 7 bases and J by 5 bases, with 24 bases between the two germline ends. Germline CDR1 is SEHNR and CDR2 is FQNEAQ (reference sequence). The CDR3 sequence is 16 residues long.

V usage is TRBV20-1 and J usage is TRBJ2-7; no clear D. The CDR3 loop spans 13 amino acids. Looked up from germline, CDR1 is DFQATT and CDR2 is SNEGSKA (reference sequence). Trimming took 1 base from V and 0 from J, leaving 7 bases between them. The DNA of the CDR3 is TGCAGTGCTAGAGGACTTGGCTCCTACGAGCAGTACGTC. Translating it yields CSARGLGSYEQYV.

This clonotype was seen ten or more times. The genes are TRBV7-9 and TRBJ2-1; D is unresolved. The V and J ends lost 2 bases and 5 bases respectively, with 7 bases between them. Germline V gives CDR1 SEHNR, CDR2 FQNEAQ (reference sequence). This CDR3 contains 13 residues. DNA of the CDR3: TGTGCCAGCAGCTTAACGGAAAACAATGAGCAGTTCTTC. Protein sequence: CASSLTENNEQFF. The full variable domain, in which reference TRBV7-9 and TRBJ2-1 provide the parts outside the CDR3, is DTGVSQNPRHKITKRGQNVTFRCDPISEHNRLYWYRQTLGQGPEFLTYFQNEAQLEKSRLLSDRFSAERPKGSFSTLEIQRTEQGDSAMYLCASSLTENNEQFFGPGTRLTVL.

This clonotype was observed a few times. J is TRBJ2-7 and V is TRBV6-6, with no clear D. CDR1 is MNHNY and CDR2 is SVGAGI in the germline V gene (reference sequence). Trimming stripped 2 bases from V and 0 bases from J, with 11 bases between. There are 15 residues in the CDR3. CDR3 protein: CASSYGDSGSYEQYF. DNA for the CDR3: TGTGCCAGCAGTTACGGAGACTCCGGCTCCTACGAGCAGTACTTC.

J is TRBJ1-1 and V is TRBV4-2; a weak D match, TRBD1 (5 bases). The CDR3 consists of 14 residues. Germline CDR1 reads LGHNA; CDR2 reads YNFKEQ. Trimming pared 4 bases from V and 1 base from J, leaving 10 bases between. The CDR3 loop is CASSPYQGNTEAFF. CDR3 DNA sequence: TGTGCCAGCAGCCCATACCAGGGGAACACTGAAGCTTTCTTT.

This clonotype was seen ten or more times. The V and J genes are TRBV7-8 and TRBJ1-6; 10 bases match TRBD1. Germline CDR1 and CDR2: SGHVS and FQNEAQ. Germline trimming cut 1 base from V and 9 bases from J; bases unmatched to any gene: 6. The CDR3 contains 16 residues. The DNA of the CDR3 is TGTGCCAGCAGCTTAGATCCTCGGGACAGGGGTTCACCCCTCCACTTT. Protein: CASSLDPRDRGSPLHF.

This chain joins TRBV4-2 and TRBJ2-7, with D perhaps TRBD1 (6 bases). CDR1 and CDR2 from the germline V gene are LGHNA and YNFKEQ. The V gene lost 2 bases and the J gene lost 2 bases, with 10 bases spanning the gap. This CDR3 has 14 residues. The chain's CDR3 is CASSQTGTAYEQYF. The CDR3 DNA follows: TGTGCCAGCAGCCAAACAGGGACCGCCTACGAGCAGTACTTC.

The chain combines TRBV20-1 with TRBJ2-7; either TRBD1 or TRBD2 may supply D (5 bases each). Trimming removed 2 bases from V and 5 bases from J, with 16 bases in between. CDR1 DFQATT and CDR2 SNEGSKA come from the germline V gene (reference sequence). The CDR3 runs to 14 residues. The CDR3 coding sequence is TGCAGTGCTAGATCCTTTGGGGGAAAAGACGAGCAGTACGTC. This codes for CSARSFGGKDEQYV.

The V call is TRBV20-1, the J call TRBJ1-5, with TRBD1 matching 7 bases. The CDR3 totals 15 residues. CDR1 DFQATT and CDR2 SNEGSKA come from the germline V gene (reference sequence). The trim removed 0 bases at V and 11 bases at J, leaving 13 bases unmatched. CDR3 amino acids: CSARDLSGTDRTQHF. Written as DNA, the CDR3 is TGCAGTGCTAGAGATCTCTCAGGGACAGACCGGACCCAGCATTTT.

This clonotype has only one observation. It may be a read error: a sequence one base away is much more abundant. The CDR3 bases are TGTGCCAGCAGCTCAAGGACAGGGGGGCAAAGGCATACGCAGTATTTT. Protein sequence: CASSSRTGGQRHTQYF. This chain links TRBV7-6 with TRBJ2-3; the match to TRBD1 covers 10 bases. The junction had 11 bases not matched to a gene; V was cut back by 4 bases and J by 7 bases. Germline V gene sequence: CDR1 SGHVS, CDR2 FNYEAQ. This CDR3 contains 16 residues.

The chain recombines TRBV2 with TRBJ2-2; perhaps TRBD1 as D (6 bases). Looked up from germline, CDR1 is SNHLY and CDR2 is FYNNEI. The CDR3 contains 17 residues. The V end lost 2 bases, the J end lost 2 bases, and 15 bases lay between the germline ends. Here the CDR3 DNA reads TGTGCCAGCAGTGAACCTCCCGGGACATTTAACACCGGGGAGCTGTTTTTT. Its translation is CASSEPPGTFNTGELFF. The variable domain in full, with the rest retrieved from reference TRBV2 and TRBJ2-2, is EPEVTQTPSHQVTQMGQEVILRCVPISNHLYFYWYRQILGQKVEFLVSFYNNEISEKSEIFDDQFSVERPDGSNFTLKIRSTKLEDSAMYFCASSEPPGTFNTGELFFGEGSRLTVL.

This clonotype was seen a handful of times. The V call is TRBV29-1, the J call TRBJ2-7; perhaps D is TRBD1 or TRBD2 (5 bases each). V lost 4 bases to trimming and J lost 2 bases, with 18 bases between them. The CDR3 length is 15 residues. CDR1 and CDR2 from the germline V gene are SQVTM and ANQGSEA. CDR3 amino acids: CSVADGEGRPYEQYF. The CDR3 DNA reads TGCAGCGTTGCGGATGGTGAGGGGCGGCCCTACGAGCAGTACTTC.

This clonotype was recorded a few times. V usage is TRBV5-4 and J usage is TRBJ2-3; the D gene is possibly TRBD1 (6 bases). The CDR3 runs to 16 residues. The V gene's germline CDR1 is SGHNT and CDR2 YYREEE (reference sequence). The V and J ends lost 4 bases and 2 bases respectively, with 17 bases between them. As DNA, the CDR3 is TGTGCCAGCAGCAAGACAGGTCCAGACCCCACAGATACGCAGTATTTT. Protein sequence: CASSKTGPDPTDTQYF.

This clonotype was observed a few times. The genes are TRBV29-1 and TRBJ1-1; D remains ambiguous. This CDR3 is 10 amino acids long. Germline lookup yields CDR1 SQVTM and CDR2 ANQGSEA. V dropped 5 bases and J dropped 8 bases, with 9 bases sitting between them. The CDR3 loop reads CSVLRKEAFF. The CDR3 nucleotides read TGCAGCGTTCTCAGGAAGGAAGCTTTCTTT.